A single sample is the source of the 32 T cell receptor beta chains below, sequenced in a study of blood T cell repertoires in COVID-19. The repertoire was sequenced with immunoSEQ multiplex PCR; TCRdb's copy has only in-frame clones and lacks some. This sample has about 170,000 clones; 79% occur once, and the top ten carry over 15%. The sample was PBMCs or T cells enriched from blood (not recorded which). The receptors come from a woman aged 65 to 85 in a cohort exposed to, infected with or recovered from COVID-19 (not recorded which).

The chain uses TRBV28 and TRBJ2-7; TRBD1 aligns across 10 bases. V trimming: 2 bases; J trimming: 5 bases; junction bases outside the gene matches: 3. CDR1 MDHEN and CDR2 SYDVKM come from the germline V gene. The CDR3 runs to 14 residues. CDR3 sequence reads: CASSLVDRGDEQYF. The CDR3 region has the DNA TGTGCCAGCAGTTTAGTGGACAGGGGGGACGAGCAGTACTTC.

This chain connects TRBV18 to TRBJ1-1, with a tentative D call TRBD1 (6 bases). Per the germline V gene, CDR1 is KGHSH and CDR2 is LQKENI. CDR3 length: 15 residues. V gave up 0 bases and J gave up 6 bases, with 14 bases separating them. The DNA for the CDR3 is TGTGCCAGCTCACCACCGGCACAGGGTCCCTCTGAAGCTTTCTTT. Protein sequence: CASSPPAQGPSEAFF.

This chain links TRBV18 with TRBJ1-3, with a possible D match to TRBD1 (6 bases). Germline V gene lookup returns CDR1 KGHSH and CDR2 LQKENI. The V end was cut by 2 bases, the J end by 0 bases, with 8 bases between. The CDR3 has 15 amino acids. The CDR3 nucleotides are TGTGCCAGCTCACCAAGGGGGTCCTCTGGAAACACCATATATTTT. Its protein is CASSPRGSSGNTIYF. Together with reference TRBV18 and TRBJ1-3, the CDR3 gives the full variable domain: NAGVMQNPRHLVRRRGQEARLRCSPMKGHSHVYWYRQLPEEGLKFMVYLQKENIIDESGMPKERFSAEFPKEGPSILRIQQVVRGDSAAYFCASSPRGSSGNTIYFGEGSWLTVV.

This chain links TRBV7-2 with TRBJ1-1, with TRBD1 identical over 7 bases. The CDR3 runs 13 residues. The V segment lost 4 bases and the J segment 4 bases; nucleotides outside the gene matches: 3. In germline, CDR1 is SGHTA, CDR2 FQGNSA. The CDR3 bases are TGTGCCAGCAGCTCACAGGGGTCCACTGAAGCTTTCTTT. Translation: CASSSQGSTEAFF.

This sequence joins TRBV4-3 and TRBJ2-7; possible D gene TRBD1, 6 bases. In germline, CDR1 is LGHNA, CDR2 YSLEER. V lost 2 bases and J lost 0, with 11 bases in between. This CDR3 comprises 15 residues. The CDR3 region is CASSQSQGSSYEQYF. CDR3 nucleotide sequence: TGCGCCAGCAGCCAAAGCCAGGGGAGCTCCTACGAGCAGTACTTC.

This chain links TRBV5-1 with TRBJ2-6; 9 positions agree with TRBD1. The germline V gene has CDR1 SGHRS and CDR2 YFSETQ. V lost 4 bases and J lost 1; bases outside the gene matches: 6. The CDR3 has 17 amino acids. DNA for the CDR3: TGCGCCAGCAGCCCCGGACAGGGGACTTCTGGGGCCAACGTCCTGACTTTC. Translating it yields CASSPGQGTSGANVLTF.

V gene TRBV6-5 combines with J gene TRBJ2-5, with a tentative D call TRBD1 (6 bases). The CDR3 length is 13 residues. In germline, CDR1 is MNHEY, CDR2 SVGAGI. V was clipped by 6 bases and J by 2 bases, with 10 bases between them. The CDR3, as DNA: TGTGCCAGCAGAACAGGGAGTCAAGAGACCCAGTACTTC. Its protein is CASRTGSQETQYF.

In DNA, the CDR3 is TGTGCCAGCAGTCGGACAGAGTTTAAGGAAAAACTGTTTTTT. Translating it yields CASSRTEFKEKLFF. The gene calls are TRBV2 and TRBJ1-4, with D possibly being TRBD1 (6 bases). Germline V CDR1 and CDR2: SNHLY, FYNNEI. The V gene lost 5 bases and the J gene lost 8 bases, with 15 bases spanning the gap. This CDR3 is 14 amino acids long.

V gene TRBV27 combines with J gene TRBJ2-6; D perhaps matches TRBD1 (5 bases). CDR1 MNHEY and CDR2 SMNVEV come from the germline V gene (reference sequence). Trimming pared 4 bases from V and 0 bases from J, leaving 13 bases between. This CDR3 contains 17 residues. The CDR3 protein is CASSSQGTFSGANVLTF. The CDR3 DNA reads TGTGCCAGCAGTTCTCAGGGTACCTTCTCTGGGGCCAACGTCCTGACTTTC. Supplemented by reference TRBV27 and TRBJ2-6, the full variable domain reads EAQVTQNPRYLITVTGKKLTVTCSQNMNHEYMSWYRQDPGLGLRQIYYSMNVEVTDKGDVPEGYKVSRKEKRNFPLILESPSPNQTSLYFCASSSQGTFSGANVLTFGAGSRLTVL.

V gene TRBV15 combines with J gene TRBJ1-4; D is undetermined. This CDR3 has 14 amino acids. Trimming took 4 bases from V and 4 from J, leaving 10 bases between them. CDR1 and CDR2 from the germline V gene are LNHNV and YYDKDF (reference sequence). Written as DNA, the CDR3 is TGTGCCACCAGCAAGACGGGGTTTAATGAAAAACTGTTTTTT. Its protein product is CATSKTGFNEKLFF. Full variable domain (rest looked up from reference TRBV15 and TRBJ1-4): DAMVIQNPRYQVTQFGKPVTLSCSQTLNHNVMYWYQQKSSQAPKLLFHYYDKDFNNEADTPDNFQSRRPNTSFCFLDIRSPGLGDTAMYLCATSKTGFNEKLFFGSGTQLSVL.

CDR3 sequence (DNA): TGTGCCAGTAGTATAGAGGGCGGGACCTACTACGAGCAGTACTTC. Translating gives CASSIEGGTYYEQYF. This sequence joins TRBV19 and TRBJ2-7, with D possibly matching TRBD2 (6 bases). The ends were cut back, 0 bases at V and 3 bases at J, with 12 bases in the middle. This CDR3 contains 15 residues. Germline CDR1 LNHDA, CDR2 SQIVND (reference sequence). Variable domain in full (rest from reference TRBV19 and TRBJ2-7): DGGITQSPKYLFRKEGQNVTLSCEQNLNHDAMYWYRQDPGQGLRLIYYSQIVNDFQKGDIAEGYSVSREKKESFPLTVTSAQKNPTAFYLCASSIEGGTYYEQYFGPGTRLTVT.

CDR3 sequence: CASSLGSSGEQFF. The DNA for the CDR3 is TGTGCCAGCAGCTTGGGGAGTAGCGGGGAGCAGTTCTTC. V is TRBV11-3 and J is TRBJ2-1, with 7 bases fitting TRBD2. The CDR3 totals 13 residues. Germline V gene sequence: CDR1 SGHNT, CDR2 YENEEA. V lost 3 bases, J lost 10 bases, and 6 bases stayed unmatched.

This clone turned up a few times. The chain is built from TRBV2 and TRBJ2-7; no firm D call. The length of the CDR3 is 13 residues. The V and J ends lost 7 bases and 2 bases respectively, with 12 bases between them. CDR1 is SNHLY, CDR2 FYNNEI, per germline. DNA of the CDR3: TGTGCCAGCATCGCGGCGGTTACCTACGAGCAGTACTTC. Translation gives CASIAAVTYEQYF.

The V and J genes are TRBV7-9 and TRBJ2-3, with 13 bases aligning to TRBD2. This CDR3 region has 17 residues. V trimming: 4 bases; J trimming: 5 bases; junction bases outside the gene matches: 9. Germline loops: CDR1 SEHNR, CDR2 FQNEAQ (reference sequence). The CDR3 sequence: CASSSWTSGRGGDTQYF. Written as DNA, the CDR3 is TGTGCCAGCAGCTCCTGGACTAGCGGGAGAGGTGGAGATACGCAGTATTTT. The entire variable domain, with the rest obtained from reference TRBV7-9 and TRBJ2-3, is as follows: DTGVSQNPRHKITKRGQNVTFRCDPISEHNRLYWYRQTLGQGPEFLTYFQNEAQLEKSRLLSDRFSAERPKGSFSTLEIQRTEQGDSAMYLCASSSWTSGRGGDTQYFGPGTRLTVL.

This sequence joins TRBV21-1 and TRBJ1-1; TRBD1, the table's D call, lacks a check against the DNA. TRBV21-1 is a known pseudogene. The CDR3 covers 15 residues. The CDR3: CASSATGNVNREAFF. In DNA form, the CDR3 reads TGTGCCAGCAGCGCGACAGGGAATGTAAACCGCGAAGCTTTCTTT.

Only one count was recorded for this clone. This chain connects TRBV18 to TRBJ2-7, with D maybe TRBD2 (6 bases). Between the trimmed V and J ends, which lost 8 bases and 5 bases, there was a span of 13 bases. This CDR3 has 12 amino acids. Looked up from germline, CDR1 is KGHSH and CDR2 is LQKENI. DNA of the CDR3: TGTGCCAGCCGGCTAGCGAACGACGAGCAGTACTTC. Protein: CASRLANDEQYF. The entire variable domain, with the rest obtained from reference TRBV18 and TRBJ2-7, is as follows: NAGVMQNPRHLVRRRGQEARLRCSPMKGHSHVYWYRQLPEEGLKFMVYLQKENIIDESGMPKERFSAEFPKEGPSILRIQQVVRGDSAAYFCASRLANDEQYFGPGTRLTVT.

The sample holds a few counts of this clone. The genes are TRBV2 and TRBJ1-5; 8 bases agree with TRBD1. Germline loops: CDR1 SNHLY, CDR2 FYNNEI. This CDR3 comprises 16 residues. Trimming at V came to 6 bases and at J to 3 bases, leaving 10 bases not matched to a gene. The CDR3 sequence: CASRASGTGINQPQHF. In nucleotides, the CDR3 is TGTGCCAGCAGGGCTTCCGGGACAGGTATCAATCAGCCCCAGCATTTT.

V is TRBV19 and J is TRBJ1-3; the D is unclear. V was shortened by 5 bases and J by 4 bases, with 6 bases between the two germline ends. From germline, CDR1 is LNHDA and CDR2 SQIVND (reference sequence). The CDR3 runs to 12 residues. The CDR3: CASSLEGNTIYF. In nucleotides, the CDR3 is TGTGCCAGTAGTTTGGAGGGAAACACCATATATTTT.

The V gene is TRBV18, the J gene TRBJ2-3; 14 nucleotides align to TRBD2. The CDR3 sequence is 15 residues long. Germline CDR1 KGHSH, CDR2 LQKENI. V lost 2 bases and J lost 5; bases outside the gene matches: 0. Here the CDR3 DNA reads TGTGCCAGCTCACCAGGACTAGCGGGAGGAGATACGCAGTATTTT. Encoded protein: CASSPGLAGGDTQYF. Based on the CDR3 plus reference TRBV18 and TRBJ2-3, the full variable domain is NAGVMQNPRHLVRRRGQEARLRCSPMKGHSHVYWYRQLPEEGLKFMVYLQKENIIDESGMPKERFSAEFPKEGPSILRIQQVVRGDSAAYFCASSPGLAGGDTQYFGPGTRLTVL.

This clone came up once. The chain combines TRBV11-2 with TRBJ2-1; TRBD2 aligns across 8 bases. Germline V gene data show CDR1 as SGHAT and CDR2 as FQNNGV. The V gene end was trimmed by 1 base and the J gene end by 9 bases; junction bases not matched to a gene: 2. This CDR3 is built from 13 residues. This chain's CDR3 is CASSLGGRFEQFF. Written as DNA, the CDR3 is TGTGCCAGCAGCTTAGGCGGGAGGTTTGAGCAGTTCTTC.

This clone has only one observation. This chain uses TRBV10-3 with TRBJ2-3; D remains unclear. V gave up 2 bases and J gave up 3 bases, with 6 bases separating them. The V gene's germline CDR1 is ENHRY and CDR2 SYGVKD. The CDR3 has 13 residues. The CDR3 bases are TGTGCCATCAGTGAGAGAGTGACAGATACGCAGTATTTT. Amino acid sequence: CAISERVTDTQYF.

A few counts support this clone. CDR3: CASSPGLDYNEQFF. As DNA, the CDR3 is TGTGCCAGCAGCCCGGGACTAGATTACAATGAGCAGTTCTTC. The rearrangement joins TRBV9 to TRBJ2-1; 8 positions agree with TRBD2. V was clipped by 4 bases and J by 4 bases; unmatched bases: 4. Germline loops: CDR1 SGDLS, CDR2 YYNGEE. The CDR3 covers 14 residues.

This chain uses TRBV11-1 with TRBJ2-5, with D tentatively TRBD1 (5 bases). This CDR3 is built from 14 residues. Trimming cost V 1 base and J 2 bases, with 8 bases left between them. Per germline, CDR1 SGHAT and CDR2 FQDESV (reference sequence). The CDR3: CASSLGQIQETQYF. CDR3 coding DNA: TGTGCCAGCAGCTTAGGACAGATACAAGAGACCCAGTACTTC.

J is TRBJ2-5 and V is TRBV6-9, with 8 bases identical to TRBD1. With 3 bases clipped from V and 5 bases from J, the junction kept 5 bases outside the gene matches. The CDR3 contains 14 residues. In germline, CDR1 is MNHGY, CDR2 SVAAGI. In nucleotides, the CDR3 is TGTGCCAGCAGTTACGCAGGGGGCGCCGAGACCCAGTACTTC. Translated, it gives CASSYAGGAETQYF.

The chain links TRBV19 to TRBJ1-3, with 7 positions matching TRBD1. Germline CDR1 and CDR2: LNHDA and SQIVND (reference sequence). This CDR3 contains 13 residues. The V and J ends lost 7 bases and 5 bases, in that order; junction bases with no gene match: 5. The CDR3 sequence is CASTPDRRNTIYF. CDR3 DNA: TGTGCCAGTACTCCGGACAGGAGAAACACCATATATTTT.

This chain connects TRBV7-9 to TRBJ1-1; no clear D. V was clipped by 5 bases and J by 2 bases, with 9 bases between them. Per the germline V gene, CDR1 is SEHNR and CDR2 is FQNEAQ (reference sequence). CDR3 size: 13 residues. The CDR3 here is CASSQNQNTEAFF. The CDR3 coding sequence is TGTGCCAGCAGCCAGAACCAAAACACTGAAGCTTTCTTT.

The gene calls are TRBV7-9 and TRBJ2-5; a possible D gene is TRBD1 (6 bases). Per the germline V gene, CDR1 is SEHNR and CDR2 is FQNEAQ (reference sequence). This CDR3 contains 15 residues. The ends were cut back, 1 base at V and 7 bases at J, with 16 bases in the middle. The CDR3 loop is CASSLGGGPLGTQYF. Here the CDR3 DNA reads TGTGCCAGCAGCTTAGGAGGGGGACCTTTGGGGACCCAGTACTTC.

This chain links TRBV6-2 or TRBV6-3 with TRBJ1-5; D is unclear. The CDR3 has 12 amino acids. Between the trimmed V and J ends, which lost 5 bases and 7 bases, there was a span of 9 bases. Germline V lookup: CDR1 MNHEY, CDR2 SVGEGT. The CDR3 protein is CASSHQEQPQHF. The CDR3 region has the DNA TGTGCCAGCAGTCATCAGGAACAGCCCCAGCATTTT.

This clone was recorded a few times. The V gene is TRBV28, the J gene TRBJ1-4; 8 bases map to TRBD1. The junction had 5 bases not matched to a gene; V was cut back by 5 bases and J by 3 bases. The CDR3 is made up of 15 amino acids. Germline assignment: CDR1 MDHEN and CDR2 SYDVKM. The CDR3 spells CASSPSGGSNEKLFF. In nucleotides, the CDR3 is TGTGCCAGCAGTCCCTCAGGGGGCTCTAATGAAAAACTGTTTTTT.

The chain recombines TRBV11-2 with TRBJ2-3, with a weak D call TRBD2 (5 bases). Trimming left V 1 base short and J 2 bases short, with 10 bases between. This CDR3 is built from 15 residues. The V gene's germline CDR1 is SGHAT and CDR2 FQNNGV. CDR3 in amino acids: CASSLGSGNTDTQYF. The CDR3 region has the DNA TGTGCCAGCAGCTTAGGTTCGGGAAACACAGATACGCAGTATTTT.

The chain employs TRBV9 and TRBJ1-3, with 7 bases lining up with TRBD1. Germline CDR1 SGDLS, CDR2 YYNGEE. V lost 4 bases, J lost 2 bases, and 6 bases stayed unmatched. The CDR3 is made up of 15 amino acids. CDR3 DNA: TGTGCCAGCAGCAAAACAGGGGACCCTGGAAACACCATATATTTT. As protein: CASSKTGDPGNTIYF.

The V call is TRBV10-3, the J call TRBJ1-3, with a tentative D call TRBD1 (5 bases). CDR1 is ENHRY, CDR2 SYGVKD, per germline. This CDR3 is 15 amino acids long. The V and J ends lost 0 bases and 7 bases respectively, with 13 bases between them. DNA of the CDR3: TGTGCCATCAGTGAGTCAGGGGCAGGAGGGAACACCATATATTTT. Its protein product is CAISESGAGGNTIYF.